This T cell receptor (beta chain) was found in a study of technical replicates of blood from a handful of donors. The CDR3 has 14 amino acids. The V gene's germline CDR1 is SGHRS and CDR2 YFSETQ. V was pared by 0 bases and J by 5 bases, with 11 bases between. TCRdb's table, derived via immunoSEQ multiplex PCR, lists solely in-frame clones and lacks some. Among over 60,000 clones, 93% were seen once, and the ten largest hold approximately 0.24%. The chain has TRBV5-1 and TRBJ2-5; D might be TRBD2 (5 bases). The clonotype was recovered from a human donor in good health. Sequenced material: T cells isolated from PBMCs. CDR3 in DNA: TGCGCCAGCAGCTTGGGTGAGGGCGGTGAGACCCAGTACTTC. Protein product: CASSLGEGGETQYF.